This T cell receptor (beta chain) was observed in a study of cytomegalovirus exposure and HLA in healthy donors. Notes on the study in general: TCR clusters originating in the first cohort tended to co-occur in the approximately 130 validation repertoires, according to a later analysis.

In the case of this clone: The target antigen is unknown.

Profiling relied on immunoSEQ multiplex PCR, and the TCRdb table lists in-frame clones only, not all of them. This table has roughly 100,000 clones, roughly 90% appearing once. Germline CDR1 DFQATT, CDR2 SNEGSKA (reference sequence). The CDR3 consists of 10 residues. The chain couples TRBV20-1 to TRBJ2-1, with 9 bases matching TRBD2. The source of this sequence is a young woman in good health and CMV-seropositive. Sequenced material: PBMCs. In nucleotides, the CDR3 is TGCGGCGGGGGGGCAGGGGAGCAGTTCTTC. Translating it yields CGGGAGEQFF.